This TCR beta chain was observed in a study of cytomegalovirus exposure and HLA in healthy donors. Notes on the study in general: Most subjects' HLA-A and HLA-B alleles were reportedly predicted from TCR beta sequences.

Regarding this clone: Its antigen is unknown.

The PCR employed 60 Vbeta primers together with 13 Jbeta primers. Clones were sequenced by immunoSEQ multiplex PCR, and TCRdb holds only the in-frame ones, with some missing. Of roughly 190,000 clones in the sample, approximately 75% are singletons; the top ten hold approximately 4.8%. Germline lookup yields CDR1 LGHNA and CDR2 YSLEER. The V and J ends lost 1 base and 3 bases respectively, with 13 bases between them. The CDR3 contains 15 residues. This TCR was recovered from a man younger than 40 in good health and CMV-seropositive. V gene TRBV4-3 combines with J gene TRBJ2-7; no definite D call. Specimen: PBMCs. The CDR3 reads CASSQGATASYEQYF. The CDR3 bases are TGCGCCAGCAGCCAAGGTGCGACTGCGAGCTACGAGCAGTACTTC.